This T cell receptor beta chain was obtained from a study of OX40 agonist ivuxolimab in advanced cancers. Notes on the study in general: At 0.1 to 3.0 mg/kg, clonal expansion of CD4+ and CD8+ blood T cells had occurred by week 6.

In germline, CDR1 is SGHTA, CDR2 FQGNSA. This CDR3 region has 12 residues. Profiled with immunoSEQ multiplex PCR; TCRdb holds only in-frame clones, not every one. The data show tens of thousands of clones, about 88% seen once. As concerns this clone: Its antigen is undetermined. Compared with germline, one end of the junction differs, possibly owing to a read error.

Patients had blood sampled at baseline and again on cycle 4 day 1 and cycle 7 day 1. The V call is TRBV7-2, the J call TRBJ1-2; 9 bases are shared with TRBD1. This clonotype was sampled from an adult with an advanced solid tumor such as melanoma, head and neck, liver or kidney cancer. Material: CD4+ or CD8+ T cells sorted from blood, obtained in a trial of the OX40 agonist ivuxolimab. CDR3 sequence: CASSFPGQGYYF. The CDR3 DNA reads as TGTGCCAGCAGCTTCCCGGGACAGGGATATTACTTC.